This TCR beta chain was recorded in a study of cytomegalovirus exposure and HLA in healthy donors. Study summary: Later analysis reported that the roughly 130 validation repertoires shared the platform of the roughly 670 first-cohort repertoires.

Profiled with immunoSEQ multiplex PCR; TCRdb holds only in-frame clones, not every one. The sample holds 60,000 to 65,000 clones; about 96% are singletons and the top ten take under 1.5%. This clone showed up just a few times. CDR3 length: 12 residues. Trimming cost V 10 bases and J 5 bases, with 15 bases left between them. CDR1 is SNHLY, CDR2 FYNNEI, per germline. The donors were part of the approximately 130-subject validation cohort, which stood apart from the roughly 680-subject first cohort. The TCR comes from a woman aged 18-30 years in good health and CMV-seronegative. The sample comprised PBMCs. V and J are TRBV2 and TRBJ2-7; a weak D match, TRBD1 (6 bases). The CDR3 protein is CATSPGVHEQYF. CDR3 DNA sequence: TGTGCCACCTCCCCAGGGGTCCACGAGCAGTACTTC.